Each of the 21 T cell receptor beta chains below was sequenced from the same sample in a study of T cell repertoires in cytomegalovirus infection. These TCRs are of unknown antigen specificity. TCRdb used MiXCR to reprocess the reads, holding one entry per CDR3 protein. The sample holds tens of thousands of distinct CDR3 sequences, 28% seen once. This specimen consisted of CD8+ T cells from cultured PBMCs, obtained from culture after CMV antigen stimulation. The source is a human donor in good health (CMV status not recorded). Some clones in this sample may be carry-over from other donors' samples.

The sample holds one count of this clonotype. At one boundary the junction diverges from the germline segment, which might be a read error. The chain carries TRBV7-4 and TRBJ2-6; D gene unclear. Germline CDR1 and CDR2: SGHVT and SQSDAQ. The CDR3 is 16 amino acids. CDR3 sequence (DNA): TGTGCCGGCAGCTTACCCCCCGAACCTGGGGCCAACGTCCTGACTTTC. Translation gives CAGSLPPEPGANVLTF.

This rearrangement joins TRBV23-1 to TRBJ2-7; D is unclear. TRBV23-1 has ORF status, its function being uncertain. There are 13 residues in the CDR3. CDR3 nucleotides: TGCACCAAGGCCCTCCCCCCCTCGGACGAGCAGTACTTC. This translates into CTKALPPSDEQYF.

The V and J genes are TRBV10-1 and TRBJ2-1; perhaps TRBD2 as D (6 bases). V was trimmed by 0 bases and J by 7 bases, leaving 10 bases between them. CDR1 and CDR2 (germline): WNHNN, SYGVQD (reference sequence). The CDR3 consists of 14 residues. This CDR3 is CASSESGGANEQFF. As DNA, the CDR3 is TGCGCCAGCAGTGAGTCGGGGGGAGCTAATGAGCAGTTCTTC.

This clonotype appeared once. The V and J genes are TRBV30 and TRBJ2-1; D remains ambiguous. The V end was cut by 0 bases, the J end by 12 bases, with 12 bases between. The CDR3 sequence is 12 residues long. Germline-derived CDR1 and CDR2 are GTSNPN and SVGIG (reference sequence). CDR3 nucleotide sequence: TGTGCCTGGAGTGTGGTCCCCCCGGGGCAGTTCTTC. This sequence encodes CAWSVVPPGQFF.

This chain connects TRBV27 to TRBJ2-1; D is unresolved. CDR1 is MNHEY, CDR2 SMNVEV, per germline (reference sequence). The CDR3 length is 13 residues. Between the trimmed V and J ends, which lost 3 bases and 3 bases, there was a span of 6 bases. The CDR3 coding sequence is TGTGCCAGCAGTTTGGGGAACTACAATGAGCAGTTCTTC. Translated: CASSLGNYNEQFF.

This clonotype was recorded at least ten times. The rearrangement joins TRBV6-2 or TRBV6-3 to TRBJ2-2; 8 nucleotides line up with TRBD2. V shed 7 bases and J 5 bases; nucleotides not matched to a gene: 12. Germline CDR1 MNHEY, CDR2 SVGEGT. The CDR3 runs 16 residues. The CDR3 region is CASNRFGPGGTGELFF. The CDR3 DNA follows: TGTGCCAGCAATCGATTCGGGCCGGGGGGGACCGGGGAGCTGTTTTTT.

Turning to this clonotype: Just one base apart from a much larger clone, this may be a read error. The V call is TRBV7-2, the J call TRBJ1-1; D is uncertain. Trimming took 1 base from V and 4 from J, leaving 13 bases between them. This CDR3 has 15 residues. The germline V gene has CDR1 SGHTA and CDR2 FQGNSA. CDR3 nucleotides: TGTGCCAGCAGCTTAGAGGGCAGAGAGGTCACTGAAGCTTTCTTT. It encodes CASSLEGREVTEAFF.

This chain links TRBV20-1 with TRBJ2-5; tentatively, D is TRBD2 (6 bases). V was shortened by 4 bases and J by 5 bases, with 23 bases between the two germline ends. The CDR3 runs 16 residues. CDR1 DFQATT and CDR2 SNEGSKA come from the germline V gene (reference sequence). DNA for the CDR3: TGCAGTGCTACAATGGATACTAGCTCATCTGGGGAGACCCAGTACTTC. Translation: CSATMDTSSSGETQYF.

The chain recombines TRBV30 with TRBJ2-7, with 7 bases lining up with TRBD2. J lost 2 bases, V lost 1 base, and 5 bases had no gene match. The CDR3 is made up of 14 amino acids. Looked up from germline, CDR1 is GTSNPN and CDR2 is SVGIG (reference sequence). This CDR3 reads CAWSAAAGAYEQYF. The DNA of the CDR3 is TGTGCCTGGAGTGCCGCGGCGGGGGCCTACGAGCAGTACTTC.

The chain employs TRBV6-5 and TRBJ2-2; 8 nucleotides align to TRBD2. Germline V CDR1 and CDR2: MNHEY, SVGAGI. This CDR3 is built from 18 residues. Germline trimming cut 6 bases from V and 4 bases from J; bases unmatched to any gene: 16. Written as DNA, the CDR3 is TGTGCCAGCAGAAGACTCGGACTAGCTCAAACTAGCACCGGGGAGCTGTTTTTT. Translating gives CASRRLGLAQTSTGELFF.

This chain links TRBV9 with TRBJ1-4; 7 bases agree with TRBD1. Germline trimming cut 3 bases from V and 6 bases from J; bases unmatched to any gene: 8. CDR3 length equals 15 residues. Germline CDR1 reads SGDLS; CDR2 reads YYNGEE. The CDR3 coding sequence is TGTGCCAGCAGCGGAACCGGGACAGCACATGAAAAACTGTTTTTT. This codes for CASSGTGTAHEKLFF. The variable domain in full, with the rest retrieved from reference TRBV9 and TRBJ1-4, is DSGVTQTPKHLITATGQRVTLRCSPRSGDLSVYWYQQSLDQGLQFLIQYYNGEERAKGNILERFSAQQFPDLHSELNLSSLELGDSALYFCASSGTGTAHEKLFFGSGTQLSVL.

This CDR3 reads CASSPGSDGYTF. The CDR3 DNA reads TGTGCCAGCAGCCCCGGTTCTGATGGCTACACCTTC. The V and J genes are TRBV7-3 and TRBJ1-2; D not resolved. Trimming shortened V by 5 bases and J by 6 bases, and 10 bases separated the two germline ends. From germline, CDR1 is SGHTA and CDR2 FQGTGA. The CDR3 has 12 amino acids.

The rearrangement joins TRBV6-1 to TRBJ2-5, with TRBD2 matching 8 bases. This CDR3 contains 18 residues. The V gene's germline CDR1 is MNHNS and CDR2 SASEGT. V shed 10 bases and J 1 base; nucleotides not matched to a gene: 20. CDR3 bases: TGTGCCACCTCAGCAGTTCAAGCGGGGGTCGTTCGCCAAGAGACCCAGTACTTC. This translates into CATSAVQAGVVRQETQYF.

V is TRBV19 and J is TRBJ2-3; 10 nucleotides match TRBD2. The junction had 12 bases not matched to a gene; V was cut back by 1 base and J by 2 bases. Germline V gene lookup returns CDR1 LNHDA and CDR2 SQIVND (reference sequence). This CDR3 is 19 amino acids long. In nucleotides, the CDR3 is TGTGCCAGTAGTATAGGGTTCTGGGATCTAGCGGGGGCCACAGATACGCAGTATTTT. Translating it yields CASSIGFWDLAGATDTQYF.

The chain couples TRBV5-8 to TRBJ2-1, with no clear D. The CDR3 length is 13 residues. The V end was cut by 3 bases, the J end by 7 bases, with 11 bases between. CDR1 SGHTS and CDR2 YDEGEE come from the germline V gene. CDR3: CASSSGILNEQFF. The CDR3 coding sequence is TGTGCCAGCAGCTCTGGGATCCTGAATGAGCAGTTCTTC.

CDR3 DNA: TGTGCCAGCAGCGTAGGCGGGAGCTCCTACGAGCAGTACTTC. This translates into CASSVGGSSYEQYF. The chain joins TRBV9 to TRBJ2-7; 7 bases fit TRBD2. The CDR3 extends over 14 amino acids. The germline V gene encodes CDR1 SGDLS and CDR2 YYNGEE. The V gene end was trimmed by 0 bases and the J gene end by 0 bases; junction bases not matched to a gene: 0.

This clonotype turned up a few times. Here the CDR3 DNA reads TGCGCCAGCAGCCAAGATGTAGGGACAGTTCTCGGGGAGCTGTTTTTT. This codes for CASSQDVGTVLGELFF. The rearrangement links TRBV4-3 to TRBJ2-2, with 7 bases lining up with TRBD1. The V and J ends lost 0 bases and 7 bases, in that order; junction bases with no gene match: 8. The CDR3 loop spans 16 amino acids. The germline CDR1 and CDR2 sequences are LGHNA and YSLEER.

This clonotype was counted at least ten times. This chain joins TRBV12-3 or TRBV12-4 and TRBJ2-6; 7 positions match TRBD1. This CDR3 spans 16 amino acids. Losses at the gene ends were 6 bases for V and 3 bases for J; bases not matched to a gene: 8. The CDR3 DNA is TGTGCCAGCAGCGCAGGGGGAACTCATGGGGCCAACGTCCTGACTTTC. As protein: CASSAGGTHGANVLTF.

This clonotype was recorded a few times. CDR3 DNA: TGTGCCAGCAGTTTAGAGTTAGCGGACCCCTCCTACAATGAGCAGTTCTTC. Translation: CASSLELADPSYNEQFF. This rearrangement joins TRBV12-3 or TRBV12-4 to TRBJ2-1; D possibly corresponds to TRBD2 (6 bases). V lost 1 base and J 0 bases, leaving 13 bases between the germline ends. The CDR3 runs to 17 residues.

V usage is TRBV13 and J usage is TRBJ2-2; D is perhaps TRBD1 (5 bases). In germline, CDR1 is PRHDT, CDR2 FYEKMQ (reference sequence). The V and J ends lost 4 bases and 1 base respectively, with 7 bases between them. The CDR3 has 14 amino acids. The CDR3 DNA reads as TGTGCCAGCAGCTGGGGCAGGAACACCGGGGAGCTGTTTTTT. The encoded protein is CASSWGRNTGELFF.

The chain joins TRBV7-6 to TRBJ2-3; D is perhaps TRBD2 (6 bases). Trimming took 5 bases from V and 4 from J, leaving 19 bases between them. Germline loops: CDR1 SGHVS, CDR2 FNYEAQ. CDR3 length: 16 residues. CDR3 protein: CASSPAGSARADTQYF. The CDR3, as DNA: TGTGCCAGCAGCCCCGCGGGGTCCGCTCGGGCAGATACGCAGTATTTT. The variable domain in full, with the rest retrieved from reference TRBV7-6 and TRBJ2-3, is GAGVSQSPRYKVTKRGQDVALRCDPISGHVSLYWYRQALGQGPEFLTYFNYEAQQDKSGLPNDRFSAERPEGSISTLTIQRTEQRDSAMYRCASSPAGSARADTQYFGPGTRLTVL.